The 28 T cell receptor beta chains below come from one sample, sequenced in a study of T cell responses to AZD1222 COVID-19 vaccine (dated by TCRdb to the early 2020s). What the time point label conveys for this sample: baseline before first vaccination. Library generation was performed with the immunoSEQ multiplex PCR assay. This immuneACCESS table, as held by TCRdb, lists in-frame sequences with V and J called but not all clones. Of the missing ones, under half trace to an unresolved V gene in checked studies; the others have no known cause. This sample comprises about 120,000 clones, roughly 87% of them detected only once. The top ten clonotypes cover roughly a tenth of the sample. The sequencing here drew on peripheral blood, taken on day 0 of AZD1222 vaccination. These receptors were taken from an adult in good health.

J is TRBJ1-3 and V is TRBV30; D gene uncertain. Germline V gene lookup returns CDR1 GTSNPN and CDR2 SVGIG (reference sequence). Deletions cut 1 base from V and 8 bases from J, with 6 bases between. CDR3 size: 11 residues. CDR3 sequence (DNA): TGTGCCTGGAGTGCAGGATACACCATATATTTT. It encodes CAWSAGYTIYF.

This clone was observed once. The CDR3 loop reads CASSSWGATYEQYF. The CDR3 DNA reads TGTGCCAGCAGCTCCTGGGGGGCTACCTACGAGCAGTACTTC. The chain employs TRBV5-4 and TRBJ2-7; tentatively, D is TRBD1 or TRBD2 (6 bases each). CDR1 SGHNT and CDR2 YYREEE come from the germline V gene (reference sequence). CDR3 length: 14 residues. Trimming removed 3 bases from V and 2 bases from J, with 12 bases in between.

V is TRBV2 and J is TRBJ2-2, with 7 positions matching TRBD1. Germline V gene lookup returns CDR1 SNHLY and CDR2 FYNNEI. V was clipped by 7 bases and J by 1 base; unmatched bases: 3. The CDR3 runs to 14 residues. CDR3 DNA sequence: TGTGCCAGCAAGGGGGCGGTGAACACCGGGGAGCTGTTTTTT. Translation gives CASKGAVNTGELFF.

The chain links TRBV4-2 to TRBJ2-7; D gene ambiguous. Trimming removed 1 base at V and 1 base at J, with 5 bases between. This CDR3 is 13 amino acids long. Germline CDR1 and CDR2: LGHNA and YNFKEQ. The chain's CDR3 is CASSQGRSYEQYF. The CDR3 nucleotides read TGTGCCAGCAGCCAAGGACGGTCCTACGAGCAGTACTTC.

The rearrangement links TRBV7-8 to TRBJ1-1; TRBD1 is a possible D gene (5 bases). Trimming took 1 base from V and 0 from J, leaving 15 bases between them. The CDR3 spans 17 residues. The germline CDR1 and CDR2 sequences are SGHVS and FQNEAQ. CDR3 DNA sequence: TGTGCCAGCAGCTTAGTTGGGGGGGAGGGCATGAACACTGAAGCTTTCTTT. This sequence encodes CASSLVGGEGMNTEAFF. Together with reference TRBV7-8 and TRBJ1-1, the CDR3 gives the full variable domain: GAGVSQSPRYKVAKRGQDVALRCDPISGHVSLFWYQQALGQGPEFLTYFQNEAQLDKSGLPSDRFFAERPEGSVSTLKIQRTQQEDSAVYLCASSLVGGEGMNTEAFFGQGTRLTVV.

This clone was found once. J is TRBJ2-1 and V is TRBV7-3, with 7 bases lining up with TRBD2. CDR3 length equals 16 residues. The germline gives CDR1 SGHTA, CDR2 FQGTGA. The junction had 5 bases not matched to a gene; V was cut back by 3 bases and J by 0 bases. The CDR3: CASSFSSGSSYNEQFF. DNA of the CDR3: TGTGCCAGCAGCTTTTCTAGCGGAAGCTCCTACAATGAGCAGTTCTTC. Variable domain in full (rest from reference TRBV7-3 and TRBJ2-1): GAGVSQTPSNKVTEKGKYVELRCDPISGHTALYWYRQSLGQGPEFLIYFQGTGAADDSGLPNDRFFAVRPEGSVSTLKIQRTERGDSAVYLCASSFSSGSSYNEQFFGPGTRLTVL.

This clone was recorded a few times. V and J are TRBV12-3 or TRBV12-4 and TRBJ2-5; D might be TRBD1 (5 bases). Trimming left V 6 bases short and J 3 bases short, with 11 bases between. This CDR3 contains 13 residues. CDR3 DNA sequence: TGTGCCAGCAGGATACAGGATAAAGAGACCCAGTACTTC. This gives the protein CASRIQDKETQYF.

The V and J genes are TRBV10-3 and TRBJ2-3; D not resolved. V was clipped by 6 bases and J by 1 base, with 8 bases between them. CDR1 and CDR2 (germline): ENHRY, SYGVKD. The CDR3 totals 13 residues. CDR3 in DNA: TGTGCCATCAGGGATCAGGGCACAGATACGCAGTATTTT. As protein: CAIRDQGTDTQYF.

The chain combines TRBV15 with TRBJ1-5; D call uncertain. The CDR3 has 14 amino acids. CDR1 and CDR2 (germline): LNHNV, YYDKDF (reference sequence). V dropped 0 bases and J dropped 5 bases, with 8 bases sitting between them. The CDR3 nucleotides are TGTGCCACCAGCAGAGATGGGAGGCATCAGCCCCAGCATTTT. Translated, it gives CATSRDGRHQPQHF.

The rearrangement uses TRBV19 and TRBJ1-5; 9 bases fit TRBD1. The CDR3 spans 16 residues. Germline lookup yields CDR1 LNHDA and CDR2 SQIVND (reference sequence). The J segment lost 3 bases and the V segment lost 4 bases, leaving 7 bases of the junction unmatched. The CDR3 loop is CASSRSTGGNNQPQHF. The CDR3 bases are TGTGCCAGTAGTAGGTCAACAGGGGGCAACAATCAGCCCCAGCATTTT.

The rearrangement links TRBV4-1 to TRBJ2-4, with unresolved D. In germline, CDR1 is MGHRA, CDR2 YSYEKL. Trimming stripped 0 bases from V and 0 bases from J, with 12 bases between. The CDR3 runs to 17 residues. This chain's CDR3 is CASSQEPDYLAKNIQYF. The CDR3 DNA reads TGCGCCAGCAGCCAAGAACCCGATTATCTAGCCAAAAACATTCAGTACTTC.

The chain uses TRBV6-5 and TRBJ2-5, with D maybe TRBD2 (6 bases). The CDR3 is 15 amino acids. V gave up 2 bases and J gave up 1 base, with 11 bases separating them. CDR1 and CDR2 from the germline V gene are MNHEY and SVGAGI. This CDR3 is CASSYNSGSQETQYF. The CDR3 DNA sequence: TGTGCCAGCAGTTACAATTCCGGGAGCCAAGAGACCCAGTACTTC.

The chain is built from TRBV7-6 and TRBJ1-1; no reliable D call. Germline loops: CDR1 SGHVS, CDR2 FNYEAQ. The CDR3 length is 14 residues. V was clipped by 1 base and J by 0 bases, with 6 bases between them. The CDR3 protein is CASSLGLLNTEAFF. DNA of the CDR3: TGTGCCAGCAGCTTAGGGCTCTTGAACACTGAAGCTTTCTTT.

The chain carries TRBV19 and TRBJ2-6, with TRBD1 matching over 8 bases. Germline V CDR1 and CDR2: LNHDA, SQIVND (reference sequence). The junction had 5 bases not matched to a gene; V was cut back by 6 bases and J by 4 bases. The CDR3 consists of 15 residues. The CDR3 loop reads CASRVDRAGANVLTF. The CDR3 DNA reads as TGTGCCAGTAGGGTGGACAGGGCCGGGGCCAACGTCCTGACTTTC.

The rearrangement uses TRBV20-1 and TRBJ2-7; D may be TRBD1 (5 bases). The length of the CDR3 is 11 residues. Germline loops: CDR1 DFQATT, CDR2 SNEGSKA (reference sequence). V lost 6 bases and J lost 7, with 13 bases in between. The chain's CDR3 is CSARRDGEQYF. The CDR3 bases are TGCAGTGCCCGCAGGGATGGGGAGCAGTACTTC.

This chain joins TRBV28 and TRBJ1-1; D perhaps matches TRBD1 (5 bases). V gave up 5 bases and J gave up 5 bases, with 18 bases separating them. The CDR3 totals 15 residues. Germline V gene data show CDR1 as MDHEN and CDR2 as SYDVKM. This chain's CDR3 is CASSVGPGRGTEAFF. The CDR3 region has the DNA TGTGCCAGCAGTGTGGGCCCGGGGAGGGGAACTGAAGCTTTCTTT.

This chain uses TRBV27 with TRBJ2-6; 9 bases map to TRBD1. Germline lookup yields CDR1 MNHEY and CDR2 SMNVEV (reference sequence). The V gene end was trimmed by 3 bases and the J gene end by 1 base; junction bases not matched to a gene: 4. The CDR3 contains 17 residues. The CDR3: CASSLGQGGSGANVLTF. Written as DNA, the CDR3 is TGTGCCAGCAGTTTGGGACAGGGAGGATCTGGGGCCAACGTCCTGACTTTC.

The chain is built from TRBV30 and TRBJ2-7; 8 bases align to TRBD2. The CDR3 covers 14 residues. V shed 1 base and J 4 bases; nucleotides not matched to a gene: 6. Germline assignment: CDR1 GTSNPN and CDR2 SVGIG (reference sequence). The CDR3 sequence: CAWSEGAGGYEQYF. CDR3 nucleotide sequence: TGTGCCTGGAGTGAGGGTGCGGGAGGTTACGAGCAGTACTTC.

The gene calls are TRBV30 and TRBJ2-3; D is perhaps TRBD1 or TRBD2 (7 bases each). The CDR3 contains 14 residues. Trimming shortened V by 5 bases and J by 4 bases, and 16 bases separated the two germline ends. The germline V gene has CDR1 GTSNPN and CDR2 SVGIG (reference sequence). In DNA, the CDR3 is TGTGCCTGGGAGCGGGACAGTCTTGCAGATACGCAGTATTTT. It encodes CAWERDSLADTQYF.

The chain carries TRBV7-2 and TRBJ2-3, with D unresolved. V lost 7 bases and J 2 bases, leaving 16 bases between the germline ends. CDR1 and CDR2 (germline): SGHTA, FQGNSA. CDR3 length equals 15 residues. The CDR3 DNA sequence: TGTGCCAGCAACCACCCCGTTACGAACACAGATACGCAGTATTTT. Translation: CASNHPVTNTDTQYF.

In its sample, this clone was seen once. This sequence joins TRBV7-2 and TRBJ2-1; D is unresolved. Trimming took off 5 bases at V and 8 bases at J, with 7 bases between the two ends. In germline, CDR1 is SGHTA, CDR2 FQGNSA. The CDR3 is 11 amino acids. The CDR3 coding sequence is TGTGCCAGCAGCCTATACGATGAGCAGTTCTTC. Translating it yields CASSLYDEQFF.

Here the CDR3 reads CASSIGTASYNEQFF. Here the CDR3 DNA reads TGTGCCAGCAGCATAGGGACAGCCTCCTACAATGAGCAGTTCTTC. This rearrangement joins TRBV7-2 to TRBJ2-1, with TRBD1 matching 7 bases. Trimming took 5 bases from V and 0 from J; bases not matched to a gene: 4. Germline V gene lookup returns CDR1 SGHTA and CDR2 FQGNSA. This CDR3 spans 15 amino acids.

V gene TRBV12-5 combines with J gene TRBJ2-7; 12 bases are a match to TRBD1. V lost 5 bases, J lost 7 bases, and 15 bases stayed unmatched. This CDR3 is 17 amino acids long. Germline loops: CDR1 LGHNT, CDR2 FRNRAP. The CDR3 region is CASGRGGPGQGAEEQYF. DNA for the CDR3: TGTGCTAGTGGTCGGGGAGGACCGGGACAGGGGGCGGAAGAGCAGTACTTC. Looking up the rest from reference TRBV12-5 and TRBJ2-7 gives the full variable domain: DARVTQTPRHKVTEMGQEVTMRCQPILGHNTVFWYRQTMMQGLELLAYFRNRAPLDDSGMPKDRFSAEMPDATLATLKIQPSEPRDSAVYFCASGRGGPGQGAEEQYFGPGTRLTVT.

This chain joins TRBV11-2 and TRBJ2-2; 7 nucleotides align to TRBD2. The J segment lost 6 bases and the V segment lost 5 bases, leaving 9 bases of the junction unmatched. The CDR3 has 15 residues. CDR1 is SGHAT, CDR2 FQNNGV, per germline. CDR3 nucleotides: TGTGCCAGCAGCAAGACGGCGGGAGCCTCCGGGGAGCTGTTTTTT. Translating gives CASSKTAGASGELFF.

The chain recombines TRBV2 with TRBJ2-7, with D unresolved. Germline CDR1 is SNHLY and CDR2 is FYNNEI. V lost 4 bases, J lost 9 bases, and 19 bases lay in between. CDR3 length: 14 residues. CDR3 residues: CASSALGLYPGQYF. The CDR3 DNA sequence: TGTGCCAGCAGTGCTTTAGGCCTCTATCCGGGGCAGTACTTC.

J is TRBJ2-7 and V is TRBV18; 11 bases line up with TRBD1. The CDR3 spans 16 residues. Trimming removed 3 bases from V and 2 bases from J; junction bases left unmatched: 6. From germline, CDR1 is KGHSH and CDR2 LQKENI. CDR3 bases: TGTGCCAGCTCACCGCGAGGGACAGGGGGACCCTACGAGCAGTACTTC. It specifies CASSPRGTGGPYEQYF.

The rearrangement links TRBV6-6 to TRBJ2-7; either TRBD1 or TRBD2 may supply D (5 bases each). The germline V gene has CDR1 MNHNY and CDR2 SVGAGI (reference sequence). This CDR3 has 14 amino acids. Trimming removed 6 bases at V and 1 base at J, with 13 bases between. Here the CDR3 reads CASSPGRVSYEQYF. For the CDR3, the DNA is TGTGCCAGCAGCCCAGGGAGAGTTTCCTACGAGCAGTACTTC.

The chain carries TRBV9 and TRBJ2-2; D is ambiguous. V shed 4 bases and J shed 6 bases, with 7 bases lying between them. This CDR3 has 12 residues. CDR1 and CDR2 (germline): SGDLS, YYNGEE. CDR3 amino acids: CASSPLSGELFF. Written as DNA, the CDR3 is TGTGCCAGCAGCCCCTTATCCGGGGAGCTGTTTTTT.